This entry lists 4 T cell receptor beta chains sequenced from one sample in a study of T cell changes during pregnancy in multiple sclerosis. Generated by immunoSEQ multiplex PCR, the TCRdb table keeps only in-frame clones and is missing some. The table includes over 70,000 clones, roughly 93% detected once. Here the sequenced sample was peripheral blood, taken in the third trimester of pregnancy. The receptors derive from a female donor with multiple sclerosis, enrolled in a pregnancy study.

CDR3 sequence: CASSQGSGNQPQHF. DNA of the CDR3: TGTGCCAGTTCTCAGGGAAGTGGCAATCAGCCCCAGCATTTT. The chain joins TRBV19 to TRBJ1-5, with a tentative D call TRBD1 (5 bases). Germline V gives CDR1 LNHDA, CDR2 SQIVND (reference sequence). V was trimmed by 8 bases and J by 2 bases, leaving 13 bases between them. The CDR3 length is 14 residues.

J is TRBJ1-4 and V is TRBV4-2; 7 bases are shared with TRBD1. The CDR3 consists of 15 residues. Trimming removed 2 bases from V and 7 bases from J; junction bases left unmatched: 7. Germline lookup yields CDR1 LGHNA and CDR2 YNFKEQ. The CDR3, as DNA: TGTGCCAGCAGCCAACTGGGACAGAGGGGTGAAAAACTGTTTTTT. Protein: CASSQLGQRGEKLFF.

CDR3 region: CASSPLNLADFPLNEQFF. The CDR3 DNA follows: TGTGCCAGCAGCCCACTCAACTTAGCGGACTTCCCCCTCAATGAGCAGTTCTTC. The rearrangement joins TRBV7-8 to TRBJ2-1, with D possibly being TRBD2 (6 bases). The CDR3 runs to 18 residues. From germline, CDR1 is SGHVS and CDR2 FQNEAQ. V lost 5 bases to trimming and J lost 6 bases, with 26 bases between them.

V usage is TRBV7-9 and J usage is TRBJ2-1; weak D call: TRBD1 (5 bases). CDR1 SEHNR and CDR2 FQNEAQ come from the germline V gene (reference sequence). Trimming took 3 bases from V and 10 from J, leaving 19 bases between them. The CDR3 consists of 15 residues. CDR3 residues: CASSFYLDKPTEQFF. The CDR3, as DNA: TGTGCCAGCAGCTTCTATCTGGACAAACCTACCGAGCAGTTCTTC. Drawing the rest from reference TRBV7-9 and TRBJ2-1, the complete variable domain is DTGVSQNPRHKITKRGQNVTFRCDPISEHNRLYWYRQTLGQGPEFLTYFQNEAQLEKSRLLSDRFSAERPKGSFSTLEIQRTEQGDSAMYLCASSFYLDKPTEQFFGPGTRLTVL.